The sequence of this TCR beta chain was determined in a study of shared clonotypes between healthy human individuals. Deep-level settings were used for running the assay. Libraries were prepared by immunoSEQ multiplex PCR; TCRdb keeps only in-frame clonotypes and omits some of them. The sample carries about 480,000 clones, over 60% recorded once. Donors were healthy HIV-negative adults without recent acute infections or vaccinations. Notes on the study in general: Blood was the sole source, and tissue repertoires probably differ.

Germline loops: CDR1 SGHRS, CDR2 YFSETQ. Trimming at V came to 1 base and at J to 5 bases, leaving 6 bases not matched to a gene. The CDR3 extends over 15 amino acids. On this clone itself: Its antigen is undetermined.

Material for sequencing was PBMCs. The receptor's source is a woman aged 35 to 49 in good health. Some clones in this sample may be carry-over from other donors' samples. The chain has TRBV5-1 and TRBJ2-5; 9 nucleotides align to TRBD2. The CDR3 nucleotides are TGCGCCAGCAGCTTGAAGGCGGGAGGGCCTGAGACCCAGTACTTC. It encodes CASSLKAGGPETQYF.